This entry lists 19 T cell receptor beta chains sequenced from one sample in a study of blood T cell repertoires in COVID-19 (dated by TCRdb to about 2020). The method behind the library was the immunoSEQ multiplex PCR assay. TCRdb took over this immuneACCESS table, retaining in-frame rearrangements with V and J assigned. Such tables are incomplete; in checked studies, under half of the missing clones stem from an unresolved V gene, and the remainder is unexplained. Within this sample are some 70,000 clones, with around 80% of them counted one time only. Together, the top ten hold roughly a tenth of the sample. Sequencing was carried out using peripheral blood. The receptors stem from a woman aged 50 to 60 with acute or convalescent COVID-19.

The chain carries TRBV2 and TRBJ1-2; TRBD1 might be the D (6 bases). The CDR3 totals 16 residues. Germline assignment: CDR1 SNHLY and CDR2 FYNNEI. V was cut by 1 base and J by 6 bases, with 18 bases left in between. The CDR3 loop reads CASSEVQGLFPDGYTF. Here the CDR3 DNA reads TGTGCCAGCAGTGAAGTACAGGGTCTCTTTCCAGATGGCTACACCTTC. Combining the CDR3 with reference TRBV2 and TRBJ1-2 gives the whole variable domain EPEVTQTPSHQVTQMGQEVILRCVPISNHLYFYWYRQILGQKVEFLVSFYNNEISEKSEIFDDQFSVERPDGSNFTLKIRSTKLEDSAMYFCASSEVQGLFPDGYTFGSGTRLTVV.

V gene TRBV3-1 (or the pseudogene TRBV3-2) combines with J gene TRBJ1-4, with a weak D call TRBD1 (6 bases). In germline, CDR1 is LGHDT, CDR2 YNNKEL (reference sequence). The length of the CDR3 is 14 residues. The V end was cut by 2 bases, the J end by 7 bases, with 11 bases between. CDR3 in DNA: TGTGCCAGCAGCCAACAGGGGAGGGGTGAAAAACTGTTTTTT. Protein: CASSQQGRGEKLFF.

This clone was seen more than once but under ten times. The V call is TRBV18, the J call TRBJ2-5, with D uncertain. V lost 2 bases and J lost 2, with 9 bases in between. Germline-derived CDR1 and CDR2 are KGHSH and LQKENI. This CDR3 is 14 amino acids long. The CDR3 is CASSPNSGQETQYF. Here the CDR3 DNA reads TGTGCCAGCTCACCAAACTCCGGGCAAGAGACCCAGTACTTC.

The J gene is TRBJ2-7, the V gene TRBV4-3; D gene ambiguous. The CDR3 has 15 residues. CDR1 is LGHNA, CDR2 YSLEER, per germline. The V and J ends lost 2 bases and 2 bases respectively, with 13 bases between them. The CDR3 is CASSQFLRNTYEQYF. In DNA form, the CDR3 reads TGCGCCAGCAGCCAATTTCTCAGAAACACCTACGAGCAGTACTTC.

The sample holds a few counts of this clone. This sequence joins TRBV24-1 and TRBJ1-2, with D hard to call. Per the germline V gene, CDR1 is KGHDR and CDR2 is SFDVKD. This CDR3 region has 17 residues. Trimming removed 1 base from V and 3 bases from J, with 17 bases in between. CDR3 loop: CATSDFPPTKYDYGYTF. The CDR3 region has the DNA TGTGCCACCAGTGATTTTCCCCCTACTAAATACGACTATGGCTACACCTTC.

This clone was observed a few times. CDR3 coding DNA: TGCGCCAGCAGCGCCGACATCAACTCTGGAAACACCATATATTTT. Residues: CASSADINSGNTIYF. V is TRBV5-1 and J is TRBJ1-3; no clear D gene. V was clipped by 4 bases and J by 0 bases, with 11 bases between them. CDR1 SGHRS and CDR2 YFSETQ come from the germline V gene. The CDR3 extends over 15 amino acids. The entire variable domain, with the rest obtained from reference TRBV5-1 and TRBJ1-3, is as follows: KAGVTQTPRYLIKTRGQQVTLSCSPISGHRSVSWYQQTPGQGLQFLFEYFSETQRNKGNFPGRFSGRQFSNSRSEMNVSTLELGDSALYLCASSADINSGNTIYFGEGSWLTVV.

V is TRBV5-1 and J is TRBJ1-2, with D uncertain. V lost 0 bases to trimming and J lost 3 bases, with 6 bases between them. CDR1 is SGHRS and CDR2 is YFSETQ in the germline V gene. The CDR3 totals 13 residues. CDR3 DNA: TGCGCCAGCAGCTTGGATGCAGACTATGGCTACACCTTC. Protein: CASSLDADYGYTF.

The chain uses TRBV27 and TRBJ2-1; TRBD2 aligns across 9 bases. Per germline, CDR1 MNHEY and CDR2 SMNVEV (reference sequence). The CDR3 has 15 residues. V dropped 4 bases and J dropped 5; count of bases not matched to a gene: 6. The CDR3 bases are TGTGCCAGCAGTTCTATAGCGGGAGAGCACAATGAGCAGTTCTTC. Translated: CASSSIAGEHNEQFF.

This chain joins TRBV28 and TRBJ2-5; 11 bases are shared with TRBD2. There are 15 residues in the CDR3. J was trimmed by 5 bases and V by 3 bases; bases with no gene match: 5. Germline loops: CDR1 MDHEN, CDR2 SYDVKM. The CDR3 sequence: CASSFLAGGGETQYF. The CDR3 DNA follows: TGTGCCAGCAGTTTCCTAGCGGGAGGAGGGGAGACCCAGTACTTC.

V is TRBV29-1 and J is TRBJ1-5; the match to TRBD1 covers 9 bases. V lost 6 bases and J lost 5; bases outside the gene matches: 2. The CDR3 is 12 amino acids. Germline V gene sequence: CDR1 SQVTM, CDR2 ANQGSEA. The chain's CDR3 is CSVRTGDQPQHF. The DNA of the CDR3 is TGCAGCGTCCGGACAGGGGATCAGCCCCAGCATTTT.

The CDR3 here is CASSLESTGGQPQHF. For the CDR3, the DNA is TGTGCCAGCAGCTTGGAGTCGACAGGCGGACAGCCCCAGCATTTT. The chain employs TRBV5-6 and TRBJ1-5; D perhaps matches TRBD1 (6 bases). Per germline, CDR1 SGHDT and CDR2 YYEEEE. This CDR3 has 15 amino acids. The ends were cut back, 0 bases at V and 7 bases at J, with 14 bases in the middle.

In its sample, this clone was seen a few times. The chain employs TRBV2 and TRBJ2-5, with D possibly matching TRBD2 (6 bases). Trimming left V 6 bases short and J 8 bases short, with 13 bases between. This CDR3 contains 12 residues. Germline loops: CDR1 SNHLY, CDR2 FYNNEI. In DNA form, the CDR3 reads TGTGCCAGCAGGGAGGAGGGTGTTACCCAGTACTTC. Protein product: CASREEGVTQYF.

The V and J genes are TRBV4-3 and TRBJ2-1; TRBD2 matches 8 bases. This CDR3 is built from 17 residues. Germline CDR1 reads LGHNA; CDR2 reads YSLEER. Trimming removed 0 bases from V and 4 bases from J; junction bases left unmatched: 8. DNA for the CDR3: TGCGCCAGCAGCCAAGAAAGGGGGAGCGGGAGATACAATGAGCAGTTCTTC. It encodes CASSQERGSGRYNEQFF.

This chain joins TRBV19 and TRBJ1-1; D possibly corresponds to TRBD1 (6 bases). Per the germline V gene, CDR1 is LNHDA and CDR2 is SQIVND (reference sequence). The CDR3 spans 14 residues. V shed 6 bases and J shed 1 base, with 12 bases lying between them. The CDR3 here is CASSWDTRNTEAFF. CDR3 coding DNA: TGTGCCAGTAGCTGGGACACCCGGAACACTGAAGCTTTCTTT.

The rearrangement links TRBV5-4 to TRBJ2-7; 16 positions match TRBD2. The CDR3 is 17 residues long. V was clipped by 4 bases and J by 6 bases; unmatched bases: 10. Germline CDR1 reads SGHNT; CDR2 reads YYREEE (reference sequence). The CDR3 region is CASSHGTSGGAAAEQYF. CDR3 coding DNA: TGTGCCAGCAGCCACGGGACTAGCGGGGGGGCCGCCGCCGAGCAGTACTTC.

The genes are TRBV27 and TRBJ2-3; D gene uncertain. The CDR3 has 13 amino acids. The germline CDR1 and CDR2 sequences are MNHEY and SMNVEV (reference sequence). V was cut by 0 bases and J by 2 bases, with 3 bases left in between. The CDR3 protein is CASSLSHTDTQYF. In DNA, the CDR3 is TGTGCCAGCAGTTTATCCCACACAGATACGCAGTATTTT.

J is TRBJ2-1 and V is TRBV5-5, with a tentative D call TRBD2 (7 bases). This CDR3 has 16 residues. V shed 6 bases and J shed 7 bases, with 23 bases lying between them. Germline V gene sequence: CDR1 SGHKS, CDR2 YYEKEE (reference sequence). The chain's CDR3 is CASILDVGGGGNEQFF. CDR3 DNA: TGTGCCAGCATCCTCGACGTAGGGGGAGGGGGGAATGAGCAGTTCTTC.

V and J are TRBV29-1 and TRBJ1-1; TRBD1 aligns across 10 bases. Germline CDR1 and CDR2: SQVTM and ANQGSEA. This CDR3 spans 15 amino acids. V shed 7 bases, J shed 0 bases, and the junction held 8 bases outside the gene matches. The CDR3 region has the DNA TGCAGCGCTGCTCCGGGACAGGGGATGAACACTGAAGCTTTCTTT. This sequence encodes CSAAPGQGMNTEAFF.

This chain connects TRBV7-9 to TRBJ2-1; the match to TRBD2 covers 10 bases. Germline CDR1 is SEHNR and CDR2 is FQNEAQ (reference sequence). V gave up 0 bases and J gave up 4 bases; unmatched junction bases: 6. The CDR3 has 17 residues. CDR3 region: CASSLAYDSGGYNEQFF. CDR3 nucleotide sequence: TGTGCCAGCAGCTTAGCGTATGATAGCGGGGGGTACAATGAGCAGTTCTTC. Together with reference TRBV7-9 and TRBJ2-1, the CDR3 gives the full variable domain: DTGVSQNPRHKITKRGQNVTFRCDPISEHNRLYWYRQTLGQGPEFLTYFQNEAQLEKSRLLSDRFSAERPKGSFSTLEIQRTEQGDSAMYLCASSLAYDSGGYNEQFFGPGTRLTVL.